This passage covers 27 T cell receptor beta chains from one sample sequenced in a study of blood T cell repertoires in COVID-19. Libraries were prepared by immunoSEQ multiplex PCR; TCRdb keeps only in-frame clonotypes and omits some of them. The sample has about 210,000 clones, 89% seen once. Sequencing was carried out using peripheral blood. The source of these receptors is a woman in her 40s with acute or convalescent COVID-19.

CDR3 residues: CASSLGQGSYGYTF. The CDR3 DNA is TGTGCCAGCAGCTTAGGTCAGGGTAGCTATGGCTACACCTTC. The chain carries TRBV7-8 and TRBJ1-2; D might be TRBD1 (5 bases). Germline V CDR1 and CDR2: SGHVS, FQNEAQ. The V gene lost 1 base and the J gene lost 4 bases, with 10 bases spanning the gap. The CDR3 extends over 14 amino acids.

This clone came up a few times. This chain connects TRBV19 to TRBJ1-1; TRBD1 matches 7 bases. CDR3 size: 13 residues. Germline V gene lookup returns CDR1 LNHDA and CDR2 SQIVND (reference sequence). The junction had 15 bases not matched to a gene; V was cut back by 9 bases and J by 11 bases. Here the CDR3 reads CASRTDRWEMAFF. In DNA, the CDR3 is TGTGCCAGCAGGACGGACAGGTGGGAGATGGCTTTCTTT. The full variable domain, with the rest looked up from reference TRBV19 and TRBJ1-1, is DGGITQSPKYLFRKEGQNVTLSCEQNLNHDAMYWYRQDPGQGLRLIYYSQIVNDFQKGDIAEGYSVSREKKESFPLTVTSAQKNPTAFYLCASRTDRWEMAFFGQGTRLTVV.

This chain links TRBV27 with TRBJ2-7; 7 nucleotides align to TRBD2. V dropped 5 bases and J dropped 3; count of bases not matched to a gene: 4. CDR1 is MNHEY and CDR2 is SMNVEV in the germline V gene (reference sequence). The CDR3 spans 13 residues. The CDR3 region is CASSAGVGYEQYV. The CDR3 DNA reads TGTGCCAGCAGTGCGGGGGTGGGCTACGAGCAGTACGTC.

The chain carries TRBV7-8 and TRBJ1-3; 7 bases are shared with TRBD1. The CDR3 is 19 amino acids. Germline CDR1 reads SGHVS; CDR2 reads FQNEAQ. V trimming: 7 bases; J trimming: 0 bases; junction bases outside the gene matches: 18. The CDR3 sequence: CASTTIRDSGTSSGNTIYF. Written as DNA, the CDR3 is TGTGCCAGCACTACAATCCGGGACAGTGGAACTTCCTCTGGAAACACCATATATTTT.

This rearrangement joins TRBV27 to TRBJ1-5; D not resolved. This CDR3 spans 15 amino acids. V was pared by 4 bases and J by 5 bases, with 15 bases between. Germline assignment: CDR1 MNHEY and CDR2 SMNVEV (reference sequence). The CDR3 DNA reads as TGTGCCAGCAGTTATTCGGCCGGCGGGTATCAGCCCCAGCATTTT. Translation gives CASSYSAGGYQPQHF.

The J gene is TRBJ1-1, the V gene TRBV3-1 (or the pseudogene TRBV3-2), with no clear D. The germline V gene has CDR1 LGHDT and CDR2 YNNKEL (reference sequence). The CDR3 covers 15 residues. Trimming pared 0 bases from V and 1 base from J, leaving 9 bases between. This CDR3 reads CASSQELIQNTEAFF. As DNA, the CDR3 is TGTGCCAGCAGCCAAGAACTAATCCAGAACACTGAAGCTTTCTTT.

The chain carries TRBV18 and TRBJ2-7; the D is unclear. Germline V gives CDR1 KGHSH, CDR2 LQKENI. CDR3 length equals 14 residues. Trimming shortened V by 3 bases and J by 1 base, and 10 bases separated the two germline ends. The CDR3 sequence: CASSPRPGSYEQYV. CDR3 sequence (DNA): TGTGCCAGCTCACCCCGGCCGGGTTCCTACGAGCAGTACGTC.

This clone came up many times. The chain uses TRBV10-3 and TRBJ2-4; 8 bases align to TRBD2. V shed 0 bases and J 6 bases; nucleotides not matched to a gene: 4. Germline loops: CDR1 ENHRY, CDR2 SYGVKD. This CDR3 spans 15 amino acids. The CDR3 here is CAISESGSGVNIQYF. Here the CDR3 DNA reads TGTGCCATCAGTGAGTCGGGTAGCGGGGTAAACATTCAGTACTTC.

This clone was counted only a few times. The CDR3 is CASSFSDRGGTEAFF. As DNA, the CDR3 is TGTGCCAGCAGCTTTTCCGACAGGGGGGGAACTGAAGCTTTCTTT. The chain uses TRBV7-8 and TRBJ1-1; 9 bases agree with TRBD1. Looked up from germline, CDR1 is SGHVS and CDR2 is FQNEAQ. Trimming cost V 3 bases and J 5 bases; bases outside gene matches: 7. CDR3 length equals 15 residues.

The chain links TRBV7-7 to TRBJ2-5; 15 positions match TRBD2. Germline assignment: CDR1 SSHAT and CDR2 FNYEAQ (reference sequence). This CDR3 comprises 16 residues. V lost 3 bases, J lost 5 bases, and 4 bases stayed unmatched. The CDR3 is CASSLGTSGGMETQYF. The CDR3 DNA reads as TGTGCCAGCAGCTTGGGGACTAGCGGGGGGATGGAGACCCAGTACTTC.

This clone occurred many times. The chain uses TRBV5-4 and TRBJ2-5; 7 bases are a match to TRBD2. The CDR3 runs to 15 residues. In germline, CDR1 is SGHNT, CDR2 YYREEE (reference sequence). Losses at the gene ends were 1 base for V and 4 bases for J; bases not matched to a gene: 7. As DNA, the CDR3 is TGTGCCAGCAGCTTGCCAGGGAGGGGCGGAGAGACCCAGTACTTC. Translation gives CASSLPGRGGETQYF.

The chain couples TRBV7-2 to TRBJ2-2; D might be TRBD2 (6 bases). This CDR3 spans 15 amino acids. Trimming pared 0 bases from V and 8 bases from J, leaving 13 bases between. Germline V lookup: CDR1 SGHTA, CDR2 FQGNSA. This CDR3 is CASSLAGGTSGELFF. CDR3 bases: TGTGCCAGCAGCTTAGCGGGGGGTACTTCTGGGGAGCTGTTTTTT.

V gene TRBV12-5 combines with J gene TRBJ1-1; perhaps TRBD1 as D (5 bases). Germline V lookup: CDR1 LGHNT, CDR2 FRNRAP. The V and J ends lost 1 base and 1 base respectively, with 13 bases between them. The length of the CDR3 is 16 residues. The CDR3 sequence: CASGLGVLGENTEAFF. DNA for the CDR3: TGTGCTAGTGGTTTGGGTGTTCTAGGGGAGAACACTGAAGCTTTCTTT. The complete variable domain, with remaining parts taken from reference TRBV12-5 and TRBJ1-1, reads DARVTQTPRHKVTEMGQEVTMRCQPILGHNTVFWYRQTMMQGLELLAYFRNRAPLDDSGMPKDRFSAEMPDATLATLKIQPSEPRDSAVYFCASGLGVLGENTEAFFGQGTRLTVV.

V is TRBV9 and J is TRBJ2-3, with TRBD2 matching 9 bases. The ends lost 4 bases at V and 0 bases at J; junction bases unmatched: 18. Germline CDR1 reads SGDLS; CDR2 reads YYNGEE. The CDR3 has 20 amino acids. CDR3 coding DNA: TGTGCCAGCAGCTCTAGCACATTAGCGGGGGTGACTACTAGCACAGATACGCAGTATTTT. Its protein product is CASSSSTLAGVTTSTDTQYF.

This chain links TRBV12-5 with TRBJ1-2; 7 nucleotides line up with TRBD1. J was trimmed by 8 bases and V by 1 base; bases with no gene match: 10. Germline V gene sequence: CDR1 LGHNT, CDR2 FRNRAP. This CDR3 is 15 amino acids long. The CDR3, as DNA: TGTGCTAGTGGTTTGGGGACAGGAGGGGGCGCAGGCTACACCTTC. Translated, it gives CASGLGTGGGAGYTF.

The V call is TRBV7-8, the J call TRBJ2-5, with 9 nucleotides matching TRBD2. The V gene end was trimmed by 5 bases and the J gene end by 2 bases; junction bases not matched to a gene: 6. Germline assignment: CDR1 SGHVS and CDR2 FQNEAQ. This CDR3 is 15 amino acids long. The CDR3 DNA reads TGTGCCAGCAGCCTCAGTAGCGGGGGACAAGAGACCCAGTACTTC. Its protein product is CASSLSSGGQETQYF.

The rearrangement links TRBV5-4 to TRBJ1-2; 11 bases agree with TRBD1. Germline V gene lookup returns CDR1 SGHNT and CDR2 YYREEE (reference sequence). After removal of 5 bases from V and 4 bases from J, the junction contained 10 bases not matched to a gene. CDR3 length: 16 amino acids. The CDR3: CASSFEGGQGGYGYTF. The CDR3 coding sequence is TGTGCCAGCAGTTTTGAAGGGGGACAGGGGGGCTATGGCTACACCTTC.

V gene TRBV10-2 combines with J gene TRBJ2-5; no firm D call. The CDR3 runs 14 residues. The germline gives CDR1 WSHSY, CDR2 SAAADI. Between the trimmed V and J ends, which lost 2 bases and 5 bases, there was a span of 12 bases. For the CDR3, the DNA is TGCGCCAGCAGTGAGATGTTGTCCTCGGAGACCCAGTACTTC. Protein sequence: CASSEMLSSETQYF.

The chain employs TRBV7-9 and TRBJ1-2, with 8 bases identical to TRBD1. The CDR3 has 14 residues. CDR1 and CDR2 from the germline V gene are SEHNR and FQNEAQ (reference sequence). Trimming cost V 2 bases and J 4 bases; bases outside gene matches: 3. CDR3 sequence: CASSLQGASYGYTF. The CDR3 DNA follows: TGTGCCAGCAGCTTACAGGGGGCCAGCTATGGCTACACCTTC.

The chain is built from TRBV11-2 and TRBJ1-5; D possibly corresponds to TRBD1 (6 bases). The length of the CDR3 is 14 residues. V was shortened by 5 bases and J by 3 bases, with 11 bases between the two germline ends. CDR1 SGHAT and CDR2 FQNNGV come from the germline V gene. This CDR3 is CASSAGVANQPQHF. The CDR3 nucleotides are TGTGCCAGCAGCGCAGGGGTTGCCAATCAGCCCCAGCATTTT. The full variable domain, with the rest looked up from reference TRBV11-2 and TRBJ1-5, is EAGVAQSPRYKIIEKRQSVAFWCNPISGHATLYWYQQILGQGPKLLIQFQNNGVVDDSQLPKDRFSAERLKGVDSTLKIQPAKLEDSAVYLCASSAGVANQPQHFGDGTRLSIL.

DNA for the CDR3: TGTGCCAGTGCGGGCCTAGCACCTAGCACAGATACGCAGTATTTT. Translating it yields CASAGLAPSTDTQYF. The chain carries TRBV19 and TRBJ2-3, with D perhaps TRBD2 (5 bases). Germline V gene sequence: CDR1 LNHDA, CDR2 SQIVND (reference sequence). The CDR3 sequence is 15 residues long. V lost 8 bases and J lost 0, with 15 bases in between. Looking up the rest from reference TRBV19 and TRBJ2-3 gives the full variable domain: DGGITQSPKYLFRKEGQNVTLSCEQNLNHDAMYWYRQDPGQGLRLIYYSQIVNDFQKGDIAEGYSVSREKKESFPLTVTSAQKNPTAFYLCASAGLAPSTDTQYFGPGTRLTVL.

The V gene is TRBV19, the J gene TRBJ1-3; 7 bases match TRBD1. The CDR3 totals 18 residues. The trim removed 6 bases at V and 1 base at J, leaving 15 bases unmatched. CDR1 is LNHDA, CDR2 SQIVND, per germline (reference sequence). The CDR3 is CASRHHSGRTGSGNTIYF. CDR3 coding DNA: TGTGCCAGTAGACACCACTCGGGTCGGACAGGATCTGGAAACACCATATATTTT.

The V call is TRBV10-3, the J call TRBJ1-1, with a tentative D call TRBD1 (6 bases). The CDR3 is 12 residues long. Germline loops: CDR1 ENHRY, CDR2 SYGVKD. The V and J ends lost 6 bases and 5 bases respectively, with 10 bases between them. CDR3: CAIRRGGTEAFF. The DNA of the CDR3 is TGTGCCATCAGGAGGGGGGGGACTGAAGCTTTCTTT.

The V gene is TRBV30, the J gene TRBJ1-5, with D tentatively TRBD1 (5 bases). V was clipped by 2 bases and J by 3 bases, with 14 bases between them. Germline V gene data show CDR1 as GTSNPN and CDR2 as SVGIG (reference sequence). This CDR3 spans 15 amino acids. The CDR3 sequence: CAWSRGGRANQPQHF. As DNA, the CDR3 is TGTGCCTGGAGTAGGGGTGGCAGGGCCAATCAGCCCCAGCATTTT.

The chain carries TRBV6-1 and TRBJ2-1, with a tentative D call TRBD1 (5 bases). Germline V gives CDR1 MNHNS, CDR2 SASEGT. CDR3 length: 13 amino acids. Trimming pared 1 base from V and 8 bases from J, leaving 9 bases between. CDR3 DNA sequence: TGTGCCAGCAGTGAAGGGGGCCCATATGAGCAGTTCTTC. Translation gives CASSEGGPYEQFF.

The rearrangement links TRBV27 to TRBJ1-1, with D perhaps TRBD1 (5 bases). Trimming left V 0 bases short and J 5 bases short, with 16 bases between. The CDR3 sequence is 16 residues long. Germline CDR1 reads MNHEY; CDR2 reads SMNVEV (reference sequence). The CDR3, as DNA: TGTGCCAGCAGTTTATCGGGCAGGGCGGTTGGGACTGAAGCTTTCTTT. This sequence encodes CASSLSGRAVGTEAFF.

This chain links TRBV14 with TRBJ1-6; 7 bases align to TRBD1. The CDR3 sequence is 15 residues long. Germline CDR1 SGHDN, CDR2 FVKESK. The V and J ends lost 0 bases and 8 bases, in that order; junction bases with no gene match: 4. For the CDR3, the DNA is TGTGCCAGCAGCCAAGAATACAGGGGTTATTCACCCCTCCACTTT. Amino acid sequence: CASSQEYRGYSPLHF.